The clone carrying this T cell receptor beta chain was counted only a few times. This sample is part of a study of blood T cell repertoires in COVID-19. Germline-derived CDR1 and CDR2 are SNHLY and FYNNEI. V dropped 3 bases and J dropped 9; count of bases not matched to a gene: 5. The CDR3 consists of 13 residues. In the original processing: Quantification of nucleated cells was approximated via reference gene primer amplification. The protocol was immunoSEQ multiplex PCR, while the TCRdb copy is restricted to in-frame clones and leaves out a portion. V and J calls and clone size are as listed in that table; D and trimming were resolved from the DNA. The sample has some 95,000 clones, 75% to 85% seen once.

Sequenced input: peripheral blood. J is TRBJ2-4 and V is TRBV2; 7 bases match TRBD2. The sequence was collected from a man between 65 and 79 years old with acute or convalescent COVID-19. The CDR3 DNA reads TGTGCCAGCAGTGATGGGACTATGCGCATTCAGTACTTC. Its protein product is CASSDGTMRIQYF.